Below are 30 T cell receptor beta chains sequenced from a single sample in a study of cytomegalovirus exposure and HLA in healthy donors. Measured with immunoSEQ multiplex PCR; TCRdb has only the in-frame clones, and not every one. Here the sample spans 110,000 to 150,000 clones, about 94% being singletons. Source material: PBMCs. The receptors stem from a man aged 18 to 30 in good health and CMV-seropositive.

CDR3 DNA sequence: TGTGCCAGCTCCAGGGGAACTAGCTCTGGGGCCAACGTCCTGACTTTC. It is translated as CASSRGTSSGANVLTF. The chain recombines TRBV25-1 with TRBJ2-6; D may be TRBD1 (6 bases). V lost 8 bases and J 0 bases, leaving 14 bases between the germline ends. The CDR3 covers 16 residues. Looked up from germline, CDR1 is MGHDK and CDR2 is SYGVNS.

The rearrangement uses TRBV18 and TRBJ2-2; D gene ambiguous. The CDR3 loop spans 13 amino acids. Germline values: CDR1 KGHSH, CDR2 LQKENI. V was cut by 6 bases and J by 7 bases, with 12 bases left in between. The CDR3 protein is CASSQRGDGELFF. For the CDR3, the DNA is TGTGCCAGCTCGCAGCGAGGCGACGGGGAGCTGTTTTTT.

This clone was counted a single time. The V gene is TRBV6-5, the J gene TRBJ2-1; the match to TRBD2 covers 14 bases. Germline V gene lookup returns CDR1 MNHEY and CDR2 SVGAGI. This CDR3 spans 14 amino acids. Unmatched junction bases numbered 4, after V lost 6 bases and J lost 9 bases. DNA of the CDR3: TGTGCCAGCAGGACTAGCGGGAGGGCCGGTGAGCAGTTCTTC. Translation: CASRTSGRAGEQFF.

This clone was seen only once. V is TRBV4-1 and J is TRBJ2-7; no clear D gene. The CDR3 has 13 amino acids. V was pared by 1 base and J by 2 bases, with 6 bases between. In germline, CDR1 is MGHRA, CDR2 YSYEKL. CDR3 coding DNA: TGCGCCAGCAGCCAAGCTATTACCTACGAGCAGTACTTC. This codes for CASSQAITYEQYF.

The rearrangement joins TRBV10-3 to TRBJ1-1; D uncertain. V dropped 0 bases and J dropped 5 bases, with 4 bases sitting between them. Germline lookup yields CDR1 ENHRY and CDR2 SYGVKD. CDR3 length: 12 residues. In DNA, the CDR3 is TGTGCCATCAGTGAGTCGGCAACTGAAGCTTTCTTT. As protein: CAISESATEAFF.

The genes are TRBV5-4 and TRBJ1-5; 8 positions match TRBD1. The CDR3 spans 14 residues. CDR1 and CDR2 (germline): SGHNT, YYREEE (reference sequence). Trimming at V came to 7 bases and at J to 6 bases, leaving 9 bases not matched to a gene. The CDR3 DNA reads as TGTGCCAGCCAGGACAGGGTGTTGGGTCAGCCCCAGCATTTT. Its protein is CASQDRVLGQPQHF.

DNA for the CDR3: TGTGCCAGCACCCCCGGGGGATCAGGCTACACCTTC. Residues: CASTPGGSGYTF. The V and J genes are TRBV28 and TRBJ1-2; D is possibly TRBD1 (5 bases). V was shortened by 7 bases and J by 8 bases, with 14 bases between the two germline ends. CDR1 and CDR2 (germline): MDHEN, SYDVKM. The CDR3 spans 12 residues.

The rearrangement joins TRBV5-6 to TRBJ1-6; the D gene is possibly TRBD1 (5 bases). The length of the CDR3 is 16 residues. V lost 0 bases, J lost 14 bases, and 21 bases lay in between. Germline-derived CDR1 and CDR2 are SGHDT and YYEEEE. The CDR3 loop is CASSLAPSPHGGALHF. The CDR3 DNA is TGTGCCAGCAGCTTGGCCCCTTCCCCTCATGGGGGGGCCCTCCACTTT.

The rearrangement links TRBV28 to TRBJ2-7; 12 positions match TRBD2. The CDR3 is 18 amino acids. V lost 4 bases, J lost 1 base, and 11 bases stayed unmatched. Germline V gene lookup returns CDR1 MDHEN and CDR2 SYDVKM. This CDR3 is CASSSLAGTSGFSYEQYF. The CDR3 coding sequence is TGTGCCAGCAGTTCCCTCGCGGGGACTAGCGGGTTTTCCTACGAGCAGTACTTC.

CDR3 sequence (DNA): TGTGCCAGCAAGATTCCGGGACAGGGGGGTGGATGGACTGAAGCTTTCTTT. It encodes CASKIPGQGGGWTEAFF. V usage is TRBV28 and J usage is TRBJ1-1; 11 nucleotides line up with TRBD1. The junction had 15 bases not matched to a gene; V was cut back by 7 bases and J by 5 bases. Germline V gene data show CDR1 as MDHEN and CDR2 as SYDVKM. The CDR3 is 17 amino acids.

The chain carries TRBV14 and TRBJ2-7; no firm D call. Germline V lookup: CDR1 SGHDN, CDR2 FVKESK. The CDR3 is 16 residues long. The germline V and J ends were trimmed by 4 bases and 2 bases, with 18 bases remaining between them. The CDR3 spells CASSRRGGSLPYEQYF. Here the CDR3 DNA reads TGTGCCAGCAGCCGGAGAGGCGGTTCACTCCCCTACGAGCAGTACTTC.

The chain links TRBV5-1 to TRBJ2-2, with TRBD1 as a possible D gene (5 bases). This CDR3 spans 14 amino acids. V was pared by 4 bases and J by 1 base, with 8 bases between. Germline loops: CDR1 SGHRS, CDR2 YFSETQ. CDR3 protein: CASSETENTGELFF. In nucleotides, the CDR3 is TGCGCCAGCAGCGAGACAGAGAACACCGGGGAGCTGTTTTTT.

The chain has TRBV2 and TRBJ2-7; possibly TRBD2 for D (5 bases). Germline V gene data show CDR1 as SNHLY and CDR2 as FYNNEI. The V gene lost 2 bases and the J gene lost 5 bases, with 13 bases spanning the gap. The CDR3 sequence is 14 residues long. The CDR3 nucleotides are TGTGCCAGCAGTGAACGGGAACTACCCCACGAGCAGTACTTC. This codes for CASSERELPHEQYF.

The chain employs TRBV5-1 and TRBJ2-3; 9 nucleotides line up with TRBD1. Trimming removed 4 bases from V and 2 bases from J; junction bases left unmatched: 5. Germline lookup yields CDR1 SGHRS and CDR2 YFSETQ. CDR3 size: 15 residues. The CDR3 here is CASSPGTGITDTQYF. The CDR3 nucleotides are TGCGCCAGCAGCCCCGGGACAGGGATCACAGATACGCAGTATTTT.

The chain recombines TRBV19 with TRBJ2-3; 8 bases align to TRBD2. There are 15 residues in the CDR3. Losses at the gene ends were 5 bases for V and 2 bases for J; bases not matched to a gene: 6. Looked up from germline, CDR1 is LNHDA and CDR2 is SQIVND (reference sequence). The CDR3 DNA follows: TGTGCCAGTAGTCGGACTAGCAGCCCCACAGATACGCAGTATTTT. Protein sequence: CASSRTSSPTDTQYF. The whole variable domain, filled in from reference TRBV19 and TRBJ2-3, reads DGGITQSPKYLFRKEGQNVTLSCEQNLNHDAMYWYRQDPGQGLRLIYYSQIVNDFQKGDIAEGYSVSREKKESFPLTVTSAQKNPTAFYLCASSRTSSPTDTQYFGPGTRLTVL.

The chain couples TRBV30 to TRBJ1-1, with 7 bases identical to TRBD1. V lost 4 bases to trimming and J lost 1 base; unmatched junction nucleotides: 0. The CDR3 totals 12 residues. Germline V gene lookup returns CDR1 GTSNPN and CDR2 SVGIG (reference sequence). The CDR3 region is CAWNRGNTEAFF. The CDR3 DNA sequence: TGTGCCTGGAACAGGGGGAACACTGAAGCTTTCTTT.

This clone was observed once. CDR3 DNA sequence: TGTGCCAGCGGCTGGGCAGTGTACGAGCAGTACTTC. It codes for CASGWAVYEQYF. The J gene is TRBJ2-7, the V gene TRBV27; D uncertain. Germline V gene lookup returns CDR1 MNHEY and CDR2 SMNVEV (reference sequence). The CDR3 covers 12 residues. Trimming shortened V by 8 bases and J by 4 bases, and 12 bases separated the two germline ends.

The chain couples TRBV2 to TRBJ2-2; 9 nucleotides line up with TRBD2. V lost 4 bases, J lost 4 bases, and 1 base stayed unmatched. Germline V lookup: CDR1 SNHLY, CDR2 FYNNEI. This CDR3 has 14 amino acids. CDR3 in DNA: TGTGCCAGCAGTGGAGCGGGAGGCACCGGGGAGCTGTTTTTT. It codes for CASSGAGGTGELFF. Using reference TRBV2 and TRBJ2-2 for the parts outside the CDR3, the full variable domain is EPEVTQTPSHQVTQMGQEVILRCVPISNHLYFYWYRQILGQKVEFLVSFYNNEISEKSEIFDDQFSVERPDGSNFTLKIRSTKLEDSAMYFCASSGAGGTGELFFGEGSRLTVL.

This clone was counted between two and nine times. V and J are TRBV2 and TRBJ1-5; 9 positions agree with TRBD1. The germline V gene has CDR1 SNHLY and CDR2 FYNNEI. The CDR3 spans 15 residues. The V segment lost 6 bases and the J segment 5 bases; nucleotides outside the gene matches: 8. The CDR3 DNA reads as TGTGCCAGCAGCGAAAGGACAGGGGAAGATCAGCCCCAGCATTTT. Encoded protein: CASSERTGEDQPQHF.

The chain is built from TRBV28 and TRBJ2-5; 8 nucleotides align to TRBD2. J was trimmed by 5 bases and V by 5 bases; bases with no gene match: 16. Germline CDR1 and CDR2: MDHEN and SYDVKM. This CDR3 is 17 amino acids long. This CDR3 is CASSPSSGLARGETQYF. DNA of the CDR3: TGTGCCAGCAGTCCTTCTTCTGGACTAGCTCGGGGGGAGACCCAGTACTTC.

The CDR3 bases are TGTGCCACCCGACGGACAGGGGGAAACATTCAGTACTTC. Amino acid sequence: CATRRTGGNIQYF. The chain uses TRBV28 and TRBJ2-4, with 10 bases matching TRBD1. Germline CDR1 is MDHEN and CDR2 is SYDVKM. J lost 6 bases, V lost 10 bases, and 6 bases had no gene match. The CDR3 loop spans 13 amino acids.

This chain joins TRBV28 and TRBJ2-2; no firm D call. Germline loops: CDR1 MDHEN, CDR2 SYDVKM. This CDR3 has 12 residues. The V and J ends lost 7 bases and 5 bases respectively, with 8 bases between them. Written as DNA, the CDR3 is TGTGCCAGCAATTACGGGACCGGGGAGCTGTTTTTT. Encoded protein: CASNYGTGELFF.

The chain is built from TRBV30 and TRBJ1-2; 8 positions match TRBD1. Per the germline V gene, CDR1 is GTSNPN and CDR2 is SVGIG (reference sequence). The V and J ends lost 2 bases and 6 bases, in that order; junction bases with no gene match: 5. CDR3 length: 13 amino acids. CDR3 DNA: TGTGCCTGGAGTTCAGGGGGCGCAAATGGCTACACCTTC. This codes for CAWSSGGANGYTF. Full variable domain (outside the CDR3, taken from reference TRBV30 and TRBJ1-2): SQTIHQWPATLVQPVGSPLSLECTVEGTSNPNLYWYRQAAGRGLQLLFYSVGIGQISSEVPQNLSASRPQDRQFILSSKKLLLSDSGFYLCAWSSGGANGYTFGSGTRLTVV.

The J gene is TRBJ2-7, the V gene TRBV5-1; D is ambiguous. The CDR3 has 13 residues. In germline, CDR1 is SGHRS, CDR2 YFSETQ. V was cut by 2 bases and J by 3 bases, with 9 bases left in between. For the CDR3, the DNA is TGCGCCAGCAGCTTAGACTGGCTCTACGAGCAGTACTTC. This sequence encodes CASSLDWLYEQYF.

In nucleotides, the CDR3 is TGCAGCGTTGATGCGGGAGGGCCTTTCAAGCAGTACTTC. It yields the protein CSVDAGGPFKQYF. The chain joins TRBV29-1 to TRBJ2-7; the match to TRBD2 covers 9 bases. Germline V gene data show CDR1 as SQVTM and CDR2 as ANQGSEA. J gave up 8 bases and V 3 bases, and 8 bases lay outside the gene matches. The CDR3 has 13 amino acids.

The genes are TRBV7-9 and TRBJ2-7; no reliable D call. This CDR3 comprises 13 residues. From germline, CDR1 is SEHNR and CDR2 FQNEAQ (reference sequence). Between the trimmed V and J ends, which lost 5 bases and 5 bases, there was a span of 13 bases. CDR3 loop: CASSPRSTNEQYF. CDR3 bases: TGTGCCAGCAGCCCCCGAAGTACTAACGAGCAGTACTTC.

This sequence joins TRBV5-1 and TRBJ2-3, with 9 bases aligning to TRBD2. The length of the CDR3 is 15 residues. From germline, CDR1 is SGHRS and CDR2 YFSETQ. With 2 bases clipped from V and 6 bases from J, the junction kept 7 bases outside the gene matches. The CDR3: CASSLSGRTPDTQYF. CDR3 bases: TGCGCCAGCAGCTTAAGCGGGAGGACACCCGATACGCAGTATTTT.

The J gene is TRBJ2-5, the V gene TRBV5-1, with 9 bases fitting TRBD2. Germline lookup yields CDR1 SGHRS and CDR2 YFSETQ. V lost 8 bases and J lost 1; bases outside the gene matches: 9. There are 15 residues in the CDR3. CDR3 region: CASQMISGGQETQYF. The CDR3 nucleotides are TGCGCCAGTCAGATGATTAGCGGGGGCCAAGAGACCCAGTACTTC.

This clone appeared once. V gene TRBV27 combines with J gene TRBJ2-3; 12 nucleotides match TRBD2. Germline V gene lookup returns CDR1 MNHEY and CDR2 SMNVEV (reference sequence). The CDR3 loop spans 16 amino acids. V was clipped by 3 bases and J by 4 bases; unmatched bases: 5. The CDR3: CASSFRLAGVPDTQYF. The CDR3 region has the DNA TGTGCCAGCAGTTTTAGACTAGCGGGAGTCCCAGATACGCAGTATTTT.

The chain couples TRBV6-4 to TRBJ2-2, with TRBD1 identical over 9 bases. J gave up 6 bases and V 6 bases, and 5 bases lay outside the gene matches. The V gene's germline CDR1 is MRHNA and CDR2 SNTAGT. This CDR3 is built from 14 residues. This CDR3 is CASSPDRGSGELFF. The CDR3 DNA reads TGTGCCAGCAGCCCGGACAGGGGCTCCGGGGAGCTGTTTTTT.